The clone carrying this TCR beta chain appeared a few times. Its specificity is not known. Sequencing libraries for TCR beta were prepared with iRepertoire HTBI primers and Arm-PCR of CDR3 regions. TCRdb re-called the multiplex PCR reads through MiXCR, storing one row per CDR3 protein. The sample has a few hundred thousand distinct CDR3 sequences, about 20% seen once. The time point here: persistent/refractory GD, antithyroid drugs over 5 years with positive TRAb. The authors made the TCR library using RNA they extracted from PBMCs. The data derive from a study of regulatory T cells in long-lasting Graves disease. Notes on the study in general: Persistent patients shared more public clonotypes (under 3,000) than newly diagnosed patients (over 900). Favored gene segments in persistent disease were TRBV28, TRBJ1-2 and TRBJ2-5.

The germline CDR1 and CDR2 sequences are KGHDR and SFDVKD. The CDR3 spans 16 residues. Trimming took 8 bases from V and 1 from J; bases not matched to a gene: 10. The material was peripheral blood mononuclear cells (PBMCs), obtained when the disease was refractory, from a patient treated with antithyroid drugs. The TCR originated in a female donor with Graves disease. The rearrangement links TRBV24-1 to TRBJ2-7; TRBD1 matches 10 bases. CDR3 bases: TGTGCCACCAAAGCTGGAGGGACAGGGGAATCCTACGAGCAGTACTTC. Its translation: CATKAGGTGESYEQYF.